Here is one TCR beta chain with its context. Its specificity is unknown. The sample is drawn from a study of T cell responses to AZD1222 COVID-19 vaccine. Study-level findings and limits: Among vaccine-associated CD4 TCRs, coverage spanned spike, with dominance at 160-218 and 743-854. Sampling captured repertoires only after the peak T cell response. It should be noted that donors were predominantly white British and more often female, and clonal diversity was possibly underestimated. Baseline antibody screening turned up just a handful of seropositive AZD1222 recipients.

Sequencing was performed with immunoSEQ multiplex PCR; in TCRdb, only in-frame clones are kept and a portion is missing. This table has approximately 100,000 clones, roughly 86% appearing once. The sequence came from an adult in good health. The material sequenced was peripheral blood, taken on day 0 of MenACWY control vaccination.

The CDR3 protein is CASSADRGLGYGYTF. CDR3 nucleotides: TGTGCCAGCAGCGCCGACAGGGGTCTAGGCTATGGCTACACCTTC. The chain has TRBV5-4 and TRBJ1-2; the match to TRBD1 covers 8 bases. This CDR3 is built from 15 residues. Germline CDR1 reads SGHNT; CDR2 reads YYREEE (reference sequence). Trimming took 4 bases from V and 4 from J; bases not matched to a gene: 9. Using reference TRBV5-4 and TRBJ1-2 for the parts outside the CDR3, the full variable domain is ETGVTQSPTHLIKTRGQQVTLRCSSQSGHNTVSWYQQALGQGPQFIFQYYREEENGRGNFPPRFSGLQFPNYSSELNVNALELDDSALYLCASSADRGLGYGYTFGSGTRLTVV.